Listed below are T cell receptor beta chains from one sample, sequenced in a study of CD8 T cells in ankylosing spondylitis. Each CDR3 protein is one row after TCRdb ran MiXCR on the 5' RACE reads. Among tens of thousands of distinct CDR3 sequences listed, roughly 11% were seen once. Sequenced sample: blood, either unsorted or a sorted T cell fraction (not recorded which). These receptors originate from a male donor with ankylosing spondylitis or in good health (not recorded which). Each CDR3 is given without its conserved first and last residue. Each record gives: J gene, D gene, V gene, CDR3 protein. The D gene is left open where the match is weak.

TRBJ2-7 | NA | TRBV20-1 | SAPLGQYSSYEQY
TRBJ1-6 | TRBD1 | TRBV16 | ASSTTGQGHSPLH
TRBJ2-7 | NA | TRBV24-1 | ATSVSSYEQY
TRBJ2-5 | NA | TRBV11-2 | ASKAGETQY
TRBJ1-1 | TRBD1 | TRBV19 | ASRVTGVGEAF
TRBJ2-3 | NA | TRBV30 | ALESPFDTDTQY
TRBJ2-7 | NA | TRBV7-8 | ASSLGLTGFTDEQY
TRBJ2-1 | NA | TRBV27 | ASSLFTLNNEQF
TRBJ1-2 | NA | TRBV5-1 | ASSLAWDNYGYT
TRBJ2-7 | TRBD1 | TRBV5-1 | ASSFGTGNYEQY
TRBJ2-3 | NA | TRBV27 | ASSSLVADTQY
TRBJ1-2 | TRBD1 | TRBV6-5 | ASSGGQFYT
TRBJ2-1 | NA | TRBV7-2 | ASSYDRSTSEQF
TRBJ1-2 | NA | TRBV27 | ASSSLGGGMVFYGYT
TRBJ2-7 | NA | TRBV30 | AWTKGLYEQY
TRBJ2-3 | NA | TRBV10-3 | AISDAGRGDTQY
TRBJ2-1 | NA | TRBV20-1 | SARGRGTKLGSYNEQF
TRBJ1-3 | TRBD1 | TRBV20-1 | SAPWTGGNTIY
TRBJ2-1 | NA | TRBV6-1 | ASTPPGQSNPIEQF
TRBJ1-2 | NA | TRBV27 | ASSPLGENNYGYT
TRBJ2-5 | NA | TRBV7-9 | ASKTASEETQY
TRBJ2-1 | NA | TRBV6-1 | ASSELDYNEQF
TRBJ1-2 | NA | TRBV5-1 | ASSSGARVEIT
TRBJ2-3 | NA | TRBV5-1 | ASSLAKADTQY
TRBJ1-1 | NA | TRBV5-1 | ASSLEGLNTEAF
TRBJ2-2 | TRBD2 | TRBV10-3 | AIRGGLAGDNTGELF
TRBJ1-6 | NA | TRBV3-1 | ASSQERTGGSPLH